This TCR beta chain was found in a study of blood T cell repertoires in COVID-19. All enrollees were roughly 18 to 89 years old and from roughly 26 US areas. Clinical histories supplied by participants themselves formed the basis of cohort assignment. Two negative PCRs, clearance, or symptom resolution characterized the recovered Cohort 3 donors. The data were produced by immunoSEQ multiplex PCR, yet TCRdb's version contains in-frame clones alone and is incomplete. The sample comprises roughly 170,000 clones, more than 75% of which are singletons, and 15% to 20% rests with the top ten. Trimming cost V 5 bases and J 3 bases, with 8 bases left between them. This CDR3 has 13 residues. Germline values: CDR1 SGHVS, CDR2 FQNEAQ.

This chain joins TRBV7-8 and TRBJ2-1; a weak D match, TRBD2 (5 bases). The clonotype was recovered from a woman between 45 and 60 years old who had recovered from COVID-19. The sequencing input was PBMCs or T cells enriched from blood (not recorded which). The CDR3 bases are TGTGCCAGCAGCAACCGGGACTACAATGAGCAGTTCTTC. It encodes CASSNRDYNEQFF.